The present T cell receptor (beta chain) was sequenced within a study of blood T cell repertoires in COVID-19. Turning to the study itself: Samples taken during acute and convalescent COVID-19 were collected in the United States, Italy and Spain. PBMCs, B-cell-depleted T cells, or T cells provided the cDNA or gDNA that made up the material.

Per the original data handling: Quantification of nucleated cells was approximated via reference gene primer amplification. The table came from immunoSEQ multiplex PCR; TCRdb's copy has only in-frame clones and leaves some out. V and J calls and clone size are those listed in that table; D and trimming were worked out from the DNA. The sample holds about 220,000 clones, about 86% seen once. Germline CDR1 is LNHDA and CDR2 is SQIVND (reference sequence). Trimming removed 5 bases from V and 4 bases from J, with 12 bases in between. The CDR3 is 15 residues long. The clonotype originates from a woman aged 55-70 years with acute or convalescent COVID-19. The chain recombines TRBV19 with TRBJ1-6; D perhaps matches TRBD1 (5 bases). Sample: peripheral blood. The CDR3 region has the DNA TGTGCCAGTAGTTCGCTCAGGGAATATAATTCACCCCTCCACTTT. It yields the protein CASSSLREYNSPLHF.